This is a list of T cell receptor beta chains from one sample in a study of T cells in Graves' hyperthyroidism and ophthalmopathy. One entry per CDR3 protein results from TCRdb running MiXCR on the multiplex PCR reads. The sample holds 650,000 to 700,000 distinct CDR3 sequences, 17% seen once. The sequencing input was blood. All receptors come from a man between 45 and 60 years old with Graves' hyperthyroidism. Each CDR3 is given with its conserved first and last residue. Each record gives: J gene, clone size, D gene, V gene, CDR3 DNA, CDR3 protein. The D gene is left open where the match is weak. Expanded clones get a size class; other rows say once, few or many, or leave the size out.

j_call: TRBJ2-1; clone_size: many; d_call: TRBD2; v_call: TRBV7-9; cdr3_nt: TGTGCCAGCAGCCCTCCTCCCGGGACTAGCGGGAGATACAATGAGCAGTTCTTC; cdr3_aa: CASSPPPGTSGRYNEQFF
j_call: TRBJ2-7; clone_size: few; d_call: .; v_call: TRBV5-1; cdr3_nt: TGCGCCAGCAGCCGCTCTGAAGGGAGCTCCTACGAGCAGTACTTC; cdr3_aa: CASSRSEGSSYEQYF
j_call: TRBJ1-1; clone_size: .; d_call: .; v_call: TRBV15; cdr3_nt: TGTGCCACCAGCAGAGATCCGGCGAACACTGAAGCTTTCTTT; cdr3_aa: CATSRDPANTEAFF
j_call: TRBJ1-1; clone_size: .; d_call: .; v_call: TRBV3-1; cdr3_nt: TGTGCCAGCAGCCCCATCTACGGGACTGAAGCTTTCTTT; cdr3_aa: CASSPIYGTEAFF
j_call: TRBJ2-1; clone_size: .; d_call: .; v_call: TRBV12-3/TRBV12-4; cdr3_nt: TGTGCCAGCAGTCTTGGGCAGCAGTTCTTC; cdr3_aa: CASSLGQQFF
j_call: TRBJ1-2; clone_size: many; d_call: .; v_call: TRBV2; cdr3_nt: TGTGCCAGCAGAGACGACAGCCGGGTTAGTGGCTACACCTTC; cdr3_aa: CASRDDSRVSGYTF
j_call: TRBJ2-2; clone_size: many; d_call: TRBD1; v_call: TRBV27; cdr3_nt: TGTGCCAGCAGTTACGCAGGGGGCAGTATCGGGGAGCTGTTTTTT; cdr3_aa: CASSYAGGSIGELFF
j_call: TRBJ2-2; clone_size: many; d_call: TRBD1; v_call: TRBV7-8; cdr3_nt: TGTGCCAGCAGCTTACGGACAGGCACCTTTACGAACACCGGGGAGCTGTTTTTT; cdr3_aa: CASSLRTGTFTNTGELFF
j_call: TRBJ1-6; clone_size: .; d_call: .; v_call: TRBV2; cdr3_nt: TGTGCCAGCAGTGAAAGCCCGTCCCTAGGGATTTCACCCCTCCACTTT; cdr3_aa: CASSESPSLGISPLHF
j_call: TRBJ1-2; clone_size: few; d_call: .; v_call: TRBV11-2; cdr3_nt: TGTGCCAGCAGCTTAGATCCCTCAACTAACTATGGCTACACCTTC; cdr3_aa: CASSLDPSTNYGYTF
j_call: TRBJ1-1; clone_size: many; d_call: TRBD1; v_call: TRBV2; cdr3_nt: TGTGCCAGCCAGGACAGGCCCTGGGAAGCTTTCTTT; cdr3_aa: CASQDRPWEAFF
j_call: TRBJ2-1; clone_size: .; d_call: TRBD2; v_call: TRBV2; cdr3_nt: TGTGCCAGCAGGGAGGTAGCGGGAGGATACCCGAATGAGCAGTTCTTC; cdr3_aa: CASREVAGGYPNEQFF
j_call: TRBJ1-5; clone_size: few; d_call: .; v_call: TRBV6-1; cdr3_nt: TGTGCCAGCAGCGCGTCGAGGGCGGCTCAGCCCCAGCATTTT; cdr3_aa: CASSASRAAQPQHF
j_call: TRBJ1-1; clone_size: few; d_call: TRBD1; v_call: TRBV4-1; cdr3_nt: TGCGCCAGCAGCCACCCGGGACAGGGGGCAAGTGAAGCTTTCTTT; cdr3_aa: CASSHPGQGASEAFF
j_call: TRBJ2-7; clone_size: many; d_call: .; v_call: TRBV12-3/TRBV12-4; cdr3_nt: TGTGCCAGCAGTTCCTCCCCGAGATCCTACGAGCAGTACTTC; cdr3_aa: CASSSSPRSYEQYF
j_call: TRBJ1-1; clone_size: many; d_call: .; v_call: TRBV11-2; cdr3_nt: TGTGCCAGCAGCTTAGACCGTCTAGTTATGAACACTGAAGCTTTCTTT; cdr3_aa: CASSLDRLVMNTEAFF
j_call: TRBJ2-5; clone_size: few; d_call: .; v_call: TRBV5-6; cdr3_nt: TGTGCCAGCAGCTTGGGGGGTACAAGGTTGACCCAGTACTTC; cdr3_aa: CASSLGGTRLTQYF
j_call: TRBJ2-3; clone_size: few; d_call: TRBD2; v_call: TRBV7-2; cdr3_nt: TGTGCCAGCAGCGGCTTGACTAGCGTCAGCACAGATACGCAGTATTTT; cdr3_aa: CASSGLTSVSTDTQYF
j_call: TRBJ2-1; clone_size: .; d_call: TRBD2; v_call: TRBV7-2; cdr3_nt: TGTGCCAGCACACGGGGAGGGGCCACCTACAATGAGCAGTTGTTC; cdr3_aa: CASTRGGATYNEQLF
j_call: TRBJ1-2; clone_size: few; d_call: TRBD1; v_call: TRBV4-1; cdr3_nt: TGCGCCAGCAGCCTCATGGGACAGGGCGCTGGCTACACCTTC; cdr3_aa: CASSLMGQGAGYTF
j_call: TRBJ2-1; clone_size: many; d_call: TRBD2; v_call: TRBV10-3; cdr3_nt: TGTGCCATCAGGGGGACTAGCGGAAGCTCCTACAATGAGCAGTTCTTC; cdr3_aa: CAIRGTSGSSYNEQFF
j_call: TRBJ1-1; clone_size: many; d_call: TRBD1; v_call: TRBV6-1; cdr3_nt: TGTGCCAGCAGGGAGACAGGGGCAATCACTGAAGCTTTCTTT; cdr3_aa: CASRETGAITEAFF
j_call: TRBJ2-1; clone_size: .; d_call: .; v_call: TRBV28; cdr3_nt: TGTGCCAGCCGGAGGAGGAGCTCCTACAATGAGCAGTTCTTC; cdr3_aa: CASRRRSSYNEQFF
j_call: TRBJ2-7; clone_size: .; d_call: TRBD2; v_call: TRBV5-1; cdr3_nt: TGCGCCAGCAGCTTGGAGGCGGGAGGGTACTCCTACGAGCAGTACTTC; cdr3_aa: CASSLEAGGYSYEQYF
j_call: TRBJ1-2; clone_size: many; d_call: .; v_call: TRBV7-9; cdr3_nt: TGTGCCAGCAGCCCGACCGAGGTCTATGGCTACACCTTC; cdr3_aa: CASSPTEVYGYTF
j_call: TRBJ2-3; clone_size: .; d_call: TRBD1; v_call: TRBV5-1; cdr3_nt: TGCGCCAGCAGCTTGGAGCCCCAGGGGGCTGATACGCAGTATTTT; cdr3_aa: CASSLEPQGADTQYF
j_call: TRBJ2-2; clone_size: few; d_call: TRBD2; v_call: TRBV19; cdr3_nt: TGTGCCAGTAAGCCGGGACTAGTTGGAATCGGGGAGCTGTTTTTT; cdr3_aa: CASKPGLVGIGELFF
j_call: TRBJ2-2; clone_size: .; d_call: TRBD1; v_call: TRBV20-1; cdr3_nt: TGCAGTGCTAGGGGACCCCGGACAGGGCCCGGGGAGCTGTTTTTT; cdr3_aa: CSARGPRTGPGELFF
j_call: TRBJ1-6; clone_size: many; d_call: .; v_call: TRBV6-5; cdr3_nt: TGTGCCAGCAGTTACGACAGAGAAACCTATAATTCACCCCTCCACTTT; cdr3_aa: CASSYDRETYNSPLHF
j_call: TRBJ2-5; clone_size: many; d_call: TRBD2; v_call: TRBV20-1; cdr3_nt: TGCAGTGCTAGAGAGAGGACTAGAGGTGGGGAGACCCAGTACTTC; cdr3_aa: CSARERTRGGETQYF
j_call: TRBJ2-1; clone_size: few; d_call: .; v_call: TRBV5-8; cdr3_nt: TGTGCCAGCAGCAAGCGTAGGGCAAGCTCCTACAATGAGCAGTTCTTC; cdr3_aa: CASSKRRASSYNEQFF
j_call: TRBJ1-1; clone_size: .; d_call: TRBD1; v_call: TRBV9; cdr3_nt: TGTGCCAGCAGCGGGACAGGGGGCGGCACTGAAGCTTTCTTT; cdr3_aa: CASSGTGGGTEAFF
j_call: TRBJ1-6; clone_size: .; d_call: .; v_call: TRBV11-3; cdr3_nt: TGTGCCAGCAGCTTAATAATGGGAAATTCACCCCTCCACTTT; cdr3_aa: CASSLIMGNSPLHF
j_call: TRBJ1-5; clone_size: many; d_call: .; v_call: TRBV28; cdr3_nt: TGTGCCAGCAGTTTAAGGACGGAATATAGCAATCAGCCCCAGCATTTT; cdr3_aa: CASSLRTEYSNQPQHF
j_call: TRBJ2-3; clone_size: many; d_call: .; v_call: TRBV7-2; cdr3_nt: TGTGCCAGCAGCTCGGCTAGCACAGATACGCAGTATTTT; cdr3_aa: CASSSASTDTQYF
j_call: TRBJ2-3; clone_size: few; d_call: TRBD2; v_call: TRBV20-1; cdr3_nt: TGCAGTTCAATTAGTAGCGGGGGCACAGGTACGCAGTATTTT; cdr3_aa: CSSISSGGTGTQYF
j_call: TRBJ1-6; clone_size: few; d_call: TRBD1; v_call: TRBV28; cdr3_nt: TGTGCCAGCAGTTCCGGACAGGGTAGCGCTTCACCCCTCCACTTT; cdr3_aa: CASSSGQGSASPLHF
j_call: TRBJ2-5; clone_size: many; d_call: .; v_call: TRBV6-2/TRBV6-3; cdr3_nt: TGTGCCAGCAGAAGAGACGACAGACCCCAAGAGACCCAGTACTTC; cdr3_aa: CASRRDDRPQETQYF
j_call: TRBJ2-2; clone_size: many; d_call: TRBD2; v_call: TRBV2; cdr3_nt: TGTGCCAGCAGACTAGCGGGAGGGACCGGGGAGCTGTTTTTT; cdr3_aa: CASRLAGGTGELFF
j_call: TRBJ2-3; clone_size: few; d_call: .; v_call: TRBV5-1; cdr3_nt: TGCGCCAGCAGCTTGTCTGCGATTAGCACAGATACGCAGTATTTT; cdr3_aa: CASSLSAISTDTQYF
j_call: TRBJ2-7; clone_size: .; d_call: TRBD1; v_call: TRBV5-1; cdr3_nt: TGCGCCAGCAGCACTAGACAGGGGGTACCCTACGAGCAGTACTTC; cdr3_aa: CASSTRQGVPYEQYF
j_call: TRBJ2-7; clone_size: .; d_call: .; v_call: TRBV2; cdr3_nt: TGTGCCAGCACCCCGGGCAGGGGGAGGGGGTACGAGCAGTACTTC; cdr3_aa: CASTPGRGRGYEQYF
j_call: TRBJ2-1; clone_size: many; d_call: .; v_call: TRBV12-3/TRBV12-4; cdr3_nt: TGTGCCAGCAGTCGTTCGGGATCCATCAACAATGAGCAGTTCTTC; cdr3_aa: CASSRSGSINNEQFF
j_call: TRBJ2-7; clone_size: .; d_call: TRBD2; v_call: TRBV10-3; cdr3_nt: TGTGCCATCAGCCCTTCCGGGACTAGTCCTCCCCCCCGAACTTACGAGCAGTACTTC; cdr3_aa: CAISPSGTSPPPRTYEQYF
j_call: TRBJ1-3; clone_size: many; d_call: .; v_call: TRBV12-3/TRBV12-4; cdr3_nt: TGTGCCAGCAGTCCCTACTATTCTTCCGGAAACACCATATATTTT; cdr3_aa: CASSPYYSSGNTIYF